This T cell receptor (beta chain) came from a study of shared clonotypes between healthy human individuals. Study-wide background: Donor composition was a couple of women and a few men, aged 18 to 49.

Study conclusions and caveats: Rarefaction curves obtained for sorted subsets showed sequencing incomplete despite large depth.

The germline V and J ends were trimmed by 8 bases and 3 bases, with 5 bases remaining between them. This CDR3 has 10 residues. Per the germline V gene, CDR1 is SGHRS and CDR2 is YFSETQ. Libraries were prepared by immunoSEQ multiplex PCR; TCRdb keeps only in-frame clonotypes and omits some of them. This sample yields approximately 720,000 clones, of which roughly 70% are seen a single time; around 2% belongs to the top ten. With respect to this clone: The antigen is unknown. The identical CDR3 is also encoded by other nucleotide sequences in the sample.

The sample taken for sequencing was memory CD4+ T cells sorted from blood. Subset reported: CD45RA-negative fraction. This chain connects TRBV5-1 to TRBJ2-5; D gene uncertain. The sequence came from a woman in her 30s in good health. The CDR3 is CASGEETQYF. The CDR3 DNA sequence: TGCGCCAGTGGGGAAGAGACCCAGTACTTC.